The source of this TCR beta chain is a study of CD8 T cells in Susac syndrome. V lost 3 bases, J lost 4 bases, and 4 bases stayed unmatched. Looked up from germline, CDR1 is ENHRY and CDR2 is SYGVKD. The CDR3 runs 14 residues. Peripheral blood CD8+ and CD4+ T cells were profiled by TCR beta sequencing. The patients serving as multiple sclerosis controls were treatment-naive. They had stable or active relapsing-remitting disease and fulfilled revised McDonald criteria. TEMRA cells were FACS-enriched and CD8+ and CD4+ T cells negatively isolated. Reverse transcription of 0.5 to 1 ug RNA was performed with random hexamers. The amplification used immunoSEQ multiplex PCR on TCR beta CDR3; it spanned 54 Vbeta and 13 Jbeta. TCRdb reanalysed the immunoSEQ multiplex PCR reads using MiXCR and keeps one entry per CDR3 protein. The table shows under 550,000 distinct CDR3 sequences, with approximately 89% occurring only once.

Sequencing was performed on CD8+ T cells from PBMCs. V usage is TRBV10-3 and J usage is TRBJ2-5; 8 bases are a match to TRBD1. The source of this sequence is a human donor with multiple sclerosis. The CDR3 nucleotides read TGTGCCATCAGTGAAGACAGGGGAACAGAGACCCAGTACTTC. Its protein is CAISEDRGTETQYF.